A single sample is the source of the 12 T cell receptor beta chains below, sequenced in a study of cytomegalovirus exposure and HLA in healthy donors (dated by TCRdb to about 2017). To prepare the library, the immunoSEQ multiplex PCR assay was applied. For the multiplex PCR, a mixture combining 60 forward primers for TCR Vbeta segments and 13 reverse primers for TCR Jbeta segments was used. The source is immuneACCESS, and TCRdb retained only in-frame sequences with V and J called. Part of the clones is not carried over; for the studies checked, unresolved V genes explain less than half of this, and the remainder is unexplained. This sample is represented by 160,000 or so clones; approximately 78% of them were singletons. The ten most abundant clones make up roughly 7.6% of the sample. Sequencing input: PBMCs. The receptors were gathered from a woman in her twenties or thirties in good health and CMV-seropositive.

J is TRBJ2-7 and V is TRBV29-1; TRBD1 agrees at 8 bases. This CDR3 is 10 amino acids long. Germline V lookup: CDR1 SQVTM, CDR2 ANQGSEA. The trim removed 4 bases at V and 7 bases at J, leaving 0 bases unmatched. CDR3 sequence (DNA): TGCAGCGTTGGGACAGGGGAGCAGTACTTC. This translates into CSVGTGEQYF.

This clone was recorded a few times. The V and J genes are TRBV2 and TRBJ1-6, with 8 bases lining up with TRBD1. The ends lost 6 bases at V and 7 bases at J; junction bases unmatched: 8. The CDR3 sequence is 15 residues long. The germline CDR1 and CDR2 sequences are SNHLY and FYNNEI. The CDR3, as DNA: TGTGCCAGCAGCGCAACGGGACAGGCAAATTCACCCCTCCACTTT. The encoded protein is CASSATGQANSPLHF. Together with reference TRBV2 and TRBJ1-6, the CDR3 gives the full variable domain: EPEVTQTPSHQVTQMGQEVILRCVPISNHLYFYWYRQILGQKVEFLVSFYNNEISEKSEIFDDQFSVERPDGSNFTLKIRSTKLEDSAMYFCASSATGQANSPLHFGNGTRLTVT.

This clone was recorded once. The rearrangement uses TRBV30 and TRBJ1-1, with a possible D match to TRBD1 (5 bases). The V end was cut by 4 bases, the J end by 1 base, with 10 bases between. There are 13 residues in the CDR3. Looked up from germline, CDR1 is GTSNPN and CDR2 is SVGIG (reference sequence). The CDR3 reads CAWTVGANTEAFF. The CDR3 nucleotides are TGTGCCTGGACGGTAGGGGCGAACACTGAAGCTTTCTTT.

The CDR3 is CSVRDRAFADTQYF. The CDR3, as DNA: TGCAGCGTACGGGACAGGGCATTCGCAGATACGCAGTATTTT. This chain uses TRBV29-1 with TRBJ2-3; 9 bases line up with TRBD1. The CDR3 spans 14 residues. Per germline, CDR1 SQVTM and CDR2 ANQGSEA. V was pared by 6 bases and J by 4 bases, with 8 bases of the junction left unmatched.

The chain recombines TRBV27 with TRBJ1-4, with no clear D. Between the trimmed V and J ends, which lost 10 bases and 0 bases, there was a span of 6 bases. Germline V gene lookup returns CDR1 MNHEY and CDR2 SMNVEV (reference sequence). The CDR3 is 12 residues long. The CDR3: CATGATNEKLFF. CDR3 in DNA: TGTGCCACCGGAGCAACTAATGAAAAACTGTTTTTT.

The rearrangement joins TRBV5-6 to TRBJ2-3; the match to TRBD1 covers 9 bases. Germline CDR1 and CDR2: SGHDT and YYEEEE. This CDR3 is built from 14 residues. The ends lost 5 bases at V and 4 bases at J; junction bases unmatched: 5. CDR3 sequence reads: CASRRDREADTQYF. DNA for the CDR3: TGTGCCAGCAGACGGGACAGGGAGGCAGATACGCAGTATTTT.

The J gene is TRBJ2-7, the V gene TRBV11-2, with 11 bases aligning to TRBD2. The ends lost 5 bases at V and 6 bases at J; junction bases unmatched: 6. From germline, CDR1 is SGHAT and CDR2 FQNNGV. The CDR3 spans 14 residues. Written as DNA, the CDR3 is TGTGCCAGCAGCCTTAGCGGGGGGGCGAGCGAGCAGTACTTC. This encodes CASSLSGGASEQYF.

Note on this clone: At the DNA level, this CDR3 is encoded by other sequences in the same sample as well. The chain links TRBV2 to TRBJ1-2, with a tentative D call TRBD1 (6 bases). The V end was cut by 4 bases, the J end by 8 bases, with 26 bases between. This CDR3 comprises 17 residues. Looked up from germline, CDR1 is SNHLY and CDR2 is FYNNEI. CDR3 sequence reads: CASSGGLGGPNLYGYTF. In DNA form, the CDR3 reads TGTGCCAGCAGTGGGGGCCTAGGGGGACCAAATCTCTACGGCTACACCTTC. The variable domain in full, with the rest retrieved from reference TRBV2 and TRBJ1-2, is EPEVTQTPSHQVTQMGQEVILRCVPISNHLYFYWYRQILGQKVEFLVSFYNNEISEKSEIFDDQFSVERPDGSNFTLKIRSTKLEDSAMYFCASSGGLGGPNLYGYTFGSGTRLTVV.

Only a few counts were recorded for this clone. This rearrangement joins TRBV7-3 to TRBJ1-2; 8 bases are shared with TRBD1. Looked up from germline, CDR1 is SGHTA and CDR2 is FQGTGA. V was pared by 4 bases and J by 2 bases, with 3 bases of the junction left unmatched. This CDR3 region has 14 residues. The CDR3 coding sequence is TGTGCCAGCAGCTCGACAGGGGCAAACTATGGCTACACCTTC. The encoded protein is CASSSTGANYGYTF.

The chain uses TRBV30 and TRBJ1-5; 7 bases align to TRBD1. V gave up 4 bases and J gave up 3 bases; unmatched junction bases: 9. The germline gives CDR1 GTSNPN, CDR2 SVGIG (reference sequence). The CDR3 covers 15 residues. CDR3 nucleotides: TGTGCCTGGAATCGGGCAGGGGGTAACAATCAGCCCCAGCATTTT. Translating it yields CAWNRAGGNNQPQHF.

Here the CDR3 reads CASSIRVREGYIDYGYTF. The CDR3 DNA reads TGTGCCAGCAGCATAAGGGTCAGGGAGGGTTATATAGACTATGGCTACACCTTC. This sequence joins TRBV13 and TRBJ1-2; TRBD1 is a possible D gene (5 bases). From germline, CDR1 is PRHDT and CDR2 FYEKMQ (reference sequence). This CDR3 has 18 amino acids. V was shortened by 5 bases and J by 3 bases, with 25 bases between the two germline ends.

This chain uses TRBV7-3 with TRBJ1-2; D gene ambiguous. The ends were cut back, 3 bases at V and 4 bases at J, with 9 bases in the middle. There are 13 residues in the CDR3. Germline V gene sequence: CDR1 SGHTA, CDR2 FQGTGA. CDR3 sequence (DNA): TGTGCCAGCAGCTTCAATCGGGGCTATGGCTACACCTTC. It is translated as CASSFNRGYGYTF.